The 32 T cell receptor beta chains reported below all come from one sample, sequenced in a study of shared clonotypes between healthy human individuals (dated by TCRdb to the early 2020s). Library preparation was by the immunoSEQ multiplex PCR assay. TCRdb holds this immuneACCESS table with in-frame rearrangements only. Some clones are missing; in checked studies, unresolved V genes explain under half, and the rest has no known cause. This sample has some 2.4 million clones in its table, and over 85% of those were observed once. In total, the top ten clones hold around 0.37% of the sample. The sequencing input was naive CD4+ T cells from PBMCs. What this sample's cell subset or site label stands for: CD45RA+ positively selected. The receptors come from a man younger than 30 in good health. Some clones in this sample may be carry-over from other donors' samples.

CDR3 residues: CASSLFLTSGRGNEQFF. The CDR3 bases are TGCGCCAGCAGCTTGTTCTTGACTAGCGGGAGGGGCAATGAGCAGTTCTTC. The genes are TRBV5-1 and TRBJ2-1; 14 bases map to TRBD2. This CDR3 is built from 17 residues. Germline CDR1 SGHRS, CDR2 YFSETQ. Trimming took 1 base from V and 6 from J; bases not matched to a gene: 6. Supplemented by reference TRBV5-1 and TRBJ2-1, the full variable domain reads KAGVTQTPRYLIKTRGQQVTLSCSPISGHRSVSWYQQTPGQGLQFLFEYFSETQRNKGNFPGRFSGRQFSNSRSEMNVSTLELGDSALYLCASSLFLTSGRGNEQFFGPGTRLTVL.

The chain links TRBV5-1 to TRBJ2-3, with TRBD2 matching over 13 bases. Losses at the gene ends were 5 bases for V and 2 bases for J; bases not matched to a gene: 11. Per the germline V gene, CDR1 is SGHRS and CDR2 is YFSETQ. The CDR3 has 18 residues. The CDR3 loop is CASSTPPGLAGLTDTQYF. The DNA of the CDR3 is TGCGCCAGCAGTACTCCCCCGGGACTAGCGGGACTCACAGATACGCAGTATTTT.

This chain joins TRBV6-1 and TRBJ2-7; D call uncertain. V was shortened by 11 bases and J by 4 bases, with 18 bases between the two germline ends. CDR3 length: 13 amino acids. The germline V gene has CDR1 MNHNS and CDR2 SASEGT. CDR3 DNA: TGTGCCGCCATTTCAGGAGTGGGGTACGAGCAGTACTTC. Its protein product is CAAISGVGYEQYF.

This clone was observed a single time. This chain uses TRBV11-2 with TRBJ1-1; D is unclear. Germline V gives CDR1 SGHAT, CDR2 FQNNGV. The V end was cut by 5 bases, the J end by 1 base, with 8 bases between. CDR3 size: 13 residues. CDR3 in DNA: TGTGCCAGCAGCCCAGTCGGGAACACTGAAGCTTTCTTT. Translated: CASSPVGNTEAFF.

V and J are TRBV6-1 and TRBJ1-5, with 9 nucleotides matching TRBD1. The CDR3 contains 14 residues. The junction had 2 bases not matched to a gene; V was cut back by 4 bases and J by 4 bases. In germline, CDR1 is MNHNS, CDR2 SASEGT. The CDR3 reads CASSVQGANQPQHF. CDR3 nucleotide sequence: TGTGCCAGCAGTGTACAGGGGGCGAATCAGCCCCAGCATTTT.

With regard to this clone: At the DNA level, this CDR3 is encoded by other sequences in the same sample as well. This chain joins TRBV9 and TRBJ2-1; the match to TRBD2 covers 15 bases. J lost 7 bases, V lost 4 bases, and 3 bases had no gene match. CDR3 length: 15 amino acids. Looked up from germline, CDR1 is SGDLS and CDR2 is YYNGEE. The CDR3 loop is CASSPGLAGGNEQFF. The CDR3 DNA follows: TGTGCCAGCAGCCCGGGACTAGCGGGAGGAAATGAGCAGTTCTTC.

Here the CDR3 DNA reads TGTGCCAGCAGCCCCTCGACTTTAGAGACCCAGTACTTC. Translation gives CASSPSTLETQYF. The genes are TRBV7-2 and TRBJ2-5; D gene unclear. Deletions cut 5 bases from V and 4 bases from J, with 11 bases between. Per germline, CDR1 SGHTA and CDR2 FQGNSA. The CDR3 length is 13 residues.

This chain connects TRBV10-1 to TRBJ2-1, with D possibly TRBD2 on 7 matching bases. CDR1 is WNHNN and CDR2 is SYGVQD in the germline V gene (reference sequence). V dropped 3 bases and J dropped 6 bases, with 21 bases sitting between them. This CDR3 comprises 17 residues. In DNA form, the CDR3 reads TGCGCCAGCAGTGACCCGGGGGGCCCTCTCGGAGTCAATGAGCAGTTCTTC. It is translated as CASSDPGGPLGVNEQFF.

CDR3 bases: TGTGCCTGGAGCGGAGGACTAGCCGAGACCCAGTACTTC. Translating gives CAWSGGLAETQYF. The chain combines TRBV30 with TRBJ2-5; 8 bases map to TRBD2. J was trimmed by 5 bases and V by 3 bases; bases with no gene match: 5. There are 13 residues in the CDR3. Germline V gene data show CDR1 as GTSNPN and CDR2 as SVGIG (reference sequence).

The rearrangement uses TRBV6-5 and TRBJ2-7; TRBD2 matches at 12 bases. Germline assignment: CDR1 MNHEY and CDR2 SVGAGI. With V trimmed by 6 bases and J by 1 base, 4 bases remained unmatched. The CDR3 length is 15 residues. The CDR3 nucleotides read TGTGCCAGCAGAGTGACTAGCGGGAGATCCTACGAGCAGTACTTC. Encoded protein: CASRVTSGRSYEQYF.

The CDR3 is CAWRSNGGLGAEAFF. Written as DNA, the CDR3 is TGTGCCTGGAGAAGTAATGGGGGGCTCGGGGCTGAAGCTTTCTTT. The genes are TRBV30 and TRBJ1-1; a weak D match, TRBD1 (6 bases). This CDR3 comprises 15 residues. CDR1 is GTSNPN, CDR2 SVGIG, per germline (reference sequence). With 3 bases removed from V and 6 bases from J, the gap between germline ends came to 20 bases.

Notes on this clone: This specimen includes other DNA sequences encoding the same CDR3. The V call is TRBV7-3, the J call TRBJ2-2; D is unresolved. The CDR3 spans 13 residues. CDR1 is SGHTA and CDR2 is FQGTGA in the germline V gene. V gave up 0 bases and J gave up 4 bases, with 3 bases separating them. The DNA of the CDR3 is TGTGCCAGCAGCTTAACGAGCACCGGGGAGCTGTTTTTT. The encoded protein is CASSLTSTGELFF.

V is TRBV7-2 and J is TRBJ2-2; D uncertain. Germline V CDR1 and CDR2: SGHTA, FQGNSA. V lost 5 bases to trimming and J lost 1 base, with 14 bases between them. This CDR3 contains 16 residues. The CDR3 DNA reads TGTGCCAGCAGCCCGAGGTCGCGAGGGAACACCGGGGAGCTGTTTTTT. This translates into CASSPRSRGNTGELFF.

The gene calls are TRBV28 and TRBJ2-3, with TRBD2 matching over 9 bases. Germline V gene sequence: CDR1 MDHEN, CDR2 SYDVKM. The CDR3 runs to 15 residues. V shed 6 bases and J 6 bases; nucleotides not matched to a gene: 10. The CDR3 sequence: CASSRLAALGDTQYF. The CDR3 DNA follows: TGTGCCAGCAGCCGACTAGCGGCACTCGGGGATACGCAGTATTTT.

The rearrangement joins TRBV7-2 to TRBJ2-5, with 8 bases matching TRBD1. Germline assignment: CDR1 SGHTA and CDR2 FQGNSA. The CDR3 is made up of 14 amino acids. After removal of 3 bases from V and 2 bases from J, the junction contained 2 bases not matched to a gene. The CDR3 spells CASSFDRGQETQYF. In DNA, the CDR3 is TGTGCCAGCAGCTTCGACAGGGGACAAGAGACCCAGTACTTC.

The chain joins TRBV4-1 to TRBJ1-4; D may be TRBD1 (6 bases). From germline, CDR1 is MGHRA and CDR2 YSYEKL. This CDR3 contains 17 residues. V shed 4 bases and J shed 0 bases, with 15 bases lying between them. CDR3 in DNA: TGCGCCAGCAGCCCAAAGGGGGGGGCGGCAACTAATGAAAAACTGTTTTTT. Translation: CASSPKGGAATNEKLFF.

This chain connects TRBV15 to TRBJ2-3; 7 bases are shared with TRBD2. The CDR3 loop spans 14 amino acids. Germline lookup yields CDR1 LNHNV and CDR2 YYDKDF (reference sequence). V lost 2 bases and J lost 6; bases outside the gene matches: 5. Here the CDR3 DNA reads TGTGCCACCAGCAGAATGGGGCGGGGGGATACGCAGTATTTT. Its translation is CATSRMGRGDTQYF.

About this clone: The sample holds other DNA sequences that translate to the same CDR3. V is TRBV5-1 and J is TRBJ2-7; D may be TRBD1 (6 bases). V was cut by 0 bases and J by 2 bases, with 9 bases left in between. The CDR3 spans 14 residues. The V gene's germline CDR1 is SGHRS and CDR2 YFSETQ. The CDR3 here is CASSLDRAAYEQYF. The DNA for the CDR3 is TGCGCCAGCAGCTTGGACAGGGCCGCCTACGAGCAGTACTTC. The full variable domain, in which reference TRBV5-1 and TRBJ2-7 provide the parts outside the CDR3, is KAGVTQTPRYLIKTRGQQVTLSCSPISGHRSVSWYQQTPGQGLQFLFEYFSETQRNKGNFPGRFSGRQFSNSRSEMNVSTLELGDSALYLCASSLDRAAYEQYFGPGTRLTVT.

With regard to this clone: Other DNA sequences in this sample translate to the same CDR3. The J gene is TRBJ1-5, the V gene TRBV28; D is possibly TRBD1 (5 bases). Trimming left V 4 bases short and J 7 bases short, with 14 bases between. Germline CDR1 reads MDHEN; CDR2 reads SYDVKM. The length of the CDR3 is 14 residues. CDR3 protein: CASSSTGSRQPQHF. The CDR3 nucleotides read TGTGCCAGCAGTTCTACAGGAAGCCGGCAGCCCCAGCATTTT.

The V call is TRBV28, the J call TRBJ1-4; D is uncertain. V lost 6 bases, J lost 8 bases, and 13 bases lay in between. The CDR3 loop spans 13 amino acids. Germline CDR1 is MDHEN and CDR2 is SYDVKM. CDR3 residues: CASRLGNREKLFF. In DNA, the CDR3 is TGTGCCAGCAGGCTTGGAAATCGGGAAAAACTGTTTTTT.

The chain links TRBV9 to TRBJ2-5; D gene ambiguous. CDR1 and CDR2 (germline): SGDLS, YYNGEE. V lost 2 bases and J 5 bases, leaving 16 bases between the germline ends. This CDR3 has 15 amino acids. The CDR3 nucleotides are TGTGCCAGCAGCGTCCGGGCGGAGATGGGGGAGACCCAGTACTTC. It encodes CASSVRAEMGETQYF.

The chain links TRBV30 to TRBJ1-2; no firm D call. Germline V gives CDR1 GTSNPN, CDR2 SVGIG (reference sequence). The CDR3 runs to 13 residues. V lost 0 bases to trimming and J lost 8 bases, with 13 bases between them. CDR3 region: CAWSVRNLSGYTF. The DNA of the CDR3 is TGTGCCTGGAGTGTACGTAACTTATCGGGCTACACCTTC.

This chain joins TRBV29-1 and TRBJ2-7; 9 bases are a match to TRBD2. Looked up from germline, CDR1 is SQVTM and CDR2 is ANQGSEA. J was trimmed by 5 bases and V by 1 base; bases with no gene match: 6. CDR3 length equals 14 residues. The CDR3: CSVEVISGSHEQYF. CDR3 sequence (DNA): TGCAGCGTTGAAGTGATTAGCGGGAGCCACGAGCAGTACTTC.

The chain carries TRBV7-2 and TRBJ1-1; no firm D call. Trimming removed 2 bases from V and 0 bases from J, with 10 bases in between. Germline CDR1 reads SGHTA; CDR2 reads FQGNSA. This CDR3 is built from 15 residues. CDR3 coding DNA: TGTGCCAGCAGCTTACTCCGGGCTTTGAACACTGAAGCTTTCTTT. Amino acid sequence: CASSLLRALNTEAFF.

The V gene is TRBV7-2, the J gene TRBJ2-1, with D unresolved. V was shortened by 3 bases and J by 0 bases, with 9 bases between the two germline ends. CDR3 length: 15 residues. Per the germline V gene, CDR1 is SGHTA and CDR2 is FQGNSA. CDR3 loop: CASSFLLNSYNEQFF. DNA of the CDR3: TGTGCCAGCAGCTTTCTTCTCAACTCCTACAATGAGCAGTTCTTC.

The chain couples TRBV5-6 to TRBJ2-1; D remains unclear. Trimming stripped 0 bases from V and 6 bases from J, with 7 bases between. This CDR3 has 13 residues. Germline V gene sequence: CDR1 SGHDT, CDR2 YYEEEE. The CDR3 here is CASSLGPPNEQFF. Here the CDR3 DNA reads TGTGCCAGCAGCTTGGGACCACCCAATGAGCAGTTCTTC. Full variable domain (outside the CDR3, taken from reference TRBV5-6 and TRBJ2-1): DAGVTQSPTHLIKTRGQQVTLRCSPKSGHDTVSWYQQALGQGPQFIFQYYEEEERQRGNFPDRFSGHQFPNYSSELNVNALLLGDSALYLCASSLGPPNEQFFGPGTRLTVL.

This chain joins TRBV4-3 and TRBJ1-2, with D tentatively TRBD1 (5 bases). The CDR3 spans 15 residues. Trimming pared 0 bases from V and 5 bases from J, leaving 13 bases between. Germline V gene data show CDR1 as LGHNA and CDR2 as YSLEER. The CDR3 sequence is CASSQETGGAYGYTF. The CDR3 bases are TGCGCCAGCAGCCAAGAAACAGGCGGTGCGTATGGCTACACCTTC.

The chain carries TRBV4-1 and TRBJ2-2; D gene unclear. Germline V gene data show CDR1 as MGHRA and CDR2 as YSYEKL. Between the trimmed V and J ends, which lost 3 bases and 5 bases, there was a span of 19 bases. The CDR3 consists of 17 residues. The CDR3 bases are TGCGCCAGCAGCCAGTGGCAGCCGCGAGTAATAACCGGGGAGCTGTTTTTT. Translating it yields CASSQWQPRVITGELFF.

The CDR3 loop reads CAVPRVREPYEQYF. The CDR3 bases are TGTGCAGTCCCCAGGGTGCGGGAACCCTACGAGCAGTACTTC. The chain is built from TRBV2 and TRBJ2-7; tentative D call: TRBD2 (6 bases). Germline V lookup: CDR1 SNHLY, CDR2 FYNNEI. CDR3 length: 14 residues.

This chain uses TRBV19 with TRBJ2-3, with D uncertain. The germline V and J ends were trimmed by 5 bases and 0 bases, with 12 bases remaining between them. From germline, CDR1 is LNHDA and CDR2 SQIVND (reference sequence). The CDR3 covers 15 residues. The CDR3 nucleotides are TGTGCCAGTAGTCCCCTCCTCCATAGCACAGATACGCAGTATTTT. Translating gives CASSPLLHSTDTQYF.

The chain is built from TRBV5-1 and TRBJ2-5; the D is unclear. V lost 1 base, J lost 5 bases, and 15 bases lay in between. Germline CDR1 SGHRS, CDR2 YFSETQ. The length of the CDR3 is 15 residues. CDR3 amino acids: CASSLPTQPVETQYF. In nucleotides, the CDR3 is TGCGCCAGCAGCTTGCCCACCCAACCCGTGGAGACCCAGTACTTC.

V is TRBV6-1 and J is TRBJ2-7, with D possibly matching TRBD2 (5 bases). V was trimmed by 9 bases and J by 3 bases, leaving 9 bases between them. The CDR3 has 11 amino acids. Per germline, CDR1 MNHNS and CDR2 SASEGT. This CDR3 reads CASGLHYEQYF. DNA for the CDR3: TGTGCCAGTGGACTGCACTACGAGCAGTACTTC.